This T cell receptor beta chain was identified during a study of Graves' ophthalmopathy and Graves' hyperthyroidism. The CDR3 contains 14 residues. The V and J ends lost 6 bases and 3 bases respectively, with 14 bases between them. From germline, CDR1 is MGHDK and CDR2 SYGVNS. Amplification from RNA transcripts yielded the TCR beta CDR3 regions. HTBI primers were used in a first-round RT-PCR, which preceded a second-round multiplex PCR. TCRdb called the multiplex PCR reads again in MiXCR, with one record for every CDR3 protein. The sample yields almost 750,000 distinct CDR3 sequences, roughly two fifths seen once. With regard to this clonotype: A much larger clone differs by one base, so this may be a read error.

Sequenced input: peripheral blood. This TCR was recovered from an adult man with Graves' ophthalmopathy. This sequence joins TRBV25-1 and TRBJ1-1; D is undetermined. CDR3 sequence: CASSLREVHTEAFF. CDR3 nucleotides: TGTGCCAGCAGCTTAAGGGAAGTGCACACTGAAGCTTTCTTT.